A selection of T cell receptor beta chains follows, all from one sample in a study of shared T cell receptors in the human thymus. TCRdb keeps only in-frame clones here, not all; method: immunoSEQ multiplex PCR. This sample has 600,000 to 900,000 clones, with approximately 85% found just once. The same data also contributed to another study, on human thymus T cells.

Sequences were obtained from thymocytes. The receptors here all came from a girl in the first two years of life with a congenital heart defect. Each CDR3 is given with its conserved first and last residue. D genes are given only for firm matches. The size entry is marked missing in some rows and otherwise reads once, few, many or a size class.

TRBJ2-3	-	-	TRBV10-1	CASSESGDNGTQYF	TGCGCCAGCAGTGAGTCCGGGGACAATGGCACGCAGTATTTT
TRBJ2-3	TRBD2	-	TRBV27	CASSNEPGGKTDTQYF	TGTGCCAGCAGTAACGAACCGGGGGGGAAGACAGATACGCAGTATTTT
TRBJ1-1	TRBD1	-	TRBV9	CASSVEEGAFTEAFF	TGTGCCAGCAGCGTAGAGGAGGGGGCGTTCACTGAAGCTTTCTTT
TRBJ1-1	-	-	TRBV2	CASSTHGTDPTEAFF	TGTGCCAGCAGTACCCACGGAACAGATCCCACTGAAGCTTTCTTT
TRBJ1-2	TRBD1	once	TRBV4-2	CASSQDRDRGINYGYTF	TGTGCCAGCAGCCAAGACCGGGACAGGGGGATTAACTATGGCTACACCTTC
TRBJ1-5	-	-	TRBV9	CASSVGEGNSNQPQHF	TGTGCCAGCAGCGTGGGGGAGGGAAATAGCAATCAGCCCCAGCATTTT
TRBJ2-1	TRBD2	-	TRBV9	CASSVGVGGTSGVLLNEQFF	TGTGCCAGCAGCGTGGGGGTGGGTGGGACTAGCGGGGTCTTACTCAATGAGCAGTTCTTC
TRBJ1-4	TRBD1	-	TRBV4-1	CASSHRDRILFF	TGCGCCAGCAGCCATCGGGACAGGATTCTGTTTTTT
TRBJ1-4	-	-	TRBV14	CASSQASQGFNEKLFF	TGTGCCAGCAGCCAAGCGTCACAGGGCTTTAATGAAAAACTGTTTTTT
TRBJ2-1	-	-	TRBV27	CASSFETAFHNEQFF	TGTGCCAGCAGTTTTGAGACAGCTTTCCACAATGAGCAGTTCTTC
TRBJ2-7	TRBD2	-	TRBV10-3	CAISTSDTTLEQYF	TGTGCCATCAGTACTAGCGACACAACACTCGAGCAGTACTTC
TRBJ1-2	-	-	TRBV5-1	CASSLWARQDYSGGYTF	TGCGCCAGCAGCTTGTGGGCCCGACAGGATTACTCAGGCGGCTACACCTTC
TRBJ1-3	TRBD1	once	TRBV10-3	CAISPSDRGVTIYF	TGTGCCATCAGTCCTTCCGACAGGGGTGTCACCATATATTTT
TRBJ1-1	TRBD1	-	TRBV28	CASSLGGTGSNTEAFF	TGTGCCAGCAGTTTAGGGGGGACAGGATCGAACACTGAAGCTTTCTTT
TRBJ2-7	TRBD1	few	TRBV4-3	CASSRTSTGNSYEQYF	TGCGCCAGCAGCCGCACCTCGACAGGGAACTCCTACGAGCAGTACTTC
TRBJ2-2	-	-	TRBV6-4	CASSDSPLWETGELFF	TGTGCCAGCAGTGACTCCCCTTTATGGGAGACCGGGGAGCTGTTTTTT
TRBJ1-5	-	-	TRBV4-2	CASSPIDSPNNQPQHF	TGTGCCAGCAGCCCAATCGACAGCCCTAACAATCAGCCCCAGCATTTT
TRBJ1-4	TRBD1	-	TRBV4-3	CASSQKGQSNEKLFF	TGCGCCAGCAGCCAAAAGGGACAGAGTAATGAAAAACTGTTTTTT
TRBJ1-2	TRBD1	-	TRBV5-1	CASSTTGGNYGYTF	TGCGCCAGCAGCACGACAGGGGGCAACTATGGCTACACCTTC
TRBJ2-5	-	-	TRBV5-4	CASSPTREETQYF	TGTGCCAGCAGCCCCACGAGGGAAGAGACCCAGTACTTC
TRBJ1-1	TRBD1	-	TRBV5-1	CASSKGQGLENTEAFF	TGCGCCAGCAGCAAGGGACAGGGGCTGGAGAACACTGAAGCTTTCTTT